These 11 T cell receptor beta chains were sequenced from one sample in a study of blood T cell repertoires in COVID-19. Some clones are missing from TCRdb's copy, which holds only in-frame ones; the method was immunoSEQ multiplex PCR. The sample shows under 200,000 clones, approximately 90% of them seen only once. Sequenced sample: peripheral blood. The receptors come from a man between 18 and 35 years old with acute or convalescent COVID-19.

The chain couples TRBV11-2 to TRBJ1-4; D perhaps matches TRBD1 (6 bases). From germline, CDR1 is SGHAT and CDR2 FQNNGV. The ends were cut back, 5 bases at V and 6 bases at J, with 16 bases in the middle. The CDR3 has 15 residues. CDR3: CASSRGQLVDEKLFF. CDR3 sequence (DNA): TGTGCCAGCAGCAGAGGACAGTTAGTTGATGAAAAACTGTTTTTT. The whole variable domain, filled in from reference TRBV11-2 and TRBJ1-4, reads EAGVAQSPRYKIIEKRQSVAFWCNPISGHATLYWYQQILGQGPKLLIQFQNNGVVDDSQLPKDRFSAERLKGVDSTLKIQPAKLEDSAVYLCASSRGQLVDEKLFFGSGTQLSVL.

The DNA of the CDR3 is TGCGCCAGCAGTCTACTGACAGGGGGCGCAGATACGCAGTATTTT. Protein: CASSLLTGGADTQYF. The chain links TRBV10-1 to TRBJ2-3, with TRBD1 matching over 10 bases. V shed 5 bases, J shed 4 bases, and the junction held 6 bases outside the gene matches. CDR3 length equals 15 residues. Germline V gives CDR1 WNHNN, CDR2 SYGVQD (reference sequence).

V and J are TRBV5-1 and TRBJ2-7; D call uncertain. The germline CDR1 and CDR2 sequences are SGHRS and YFSETQ. V lost 0 bases to trimming and J lost 2 bases, with 12 bases between them. This CDR3 region has 15 residues. This CDR3 is CASSLGVWATYEQYF. CDR3 nucleotides: TGCGCCAGCAGCTTGGGAGTCTGGGCCACCTACGAGCAGTACTTC.

This chain links TRBV6-6 with TRBJ2-1; TRBD2 matches at 14 bases. Germline V gene data show CDR1 as MNHNY and CDR2 as SVGAGI (reference sequence). The CDR3 extends over 15 amino acids. V shed 5 bases, J shed 7 bases, and the junction held 4 bases outside the gene matches. CDR3 sequence reads: CASSPGTSGRNEQFF. Here the CDR3 DNA reads TGTGCCAGCAGTCCCGGGACTAGCGGGAGAAATGAGCAGTTCTTC.

The chain combines TRBV6-5 with TRBJ2-7; D may be TRBD2 (6 bases). Germline CDR1 is MNHEY and CDR2 is SVGAGI. The CDR3 length is 14 residues. Trimming pared 6 bases from V and 2 bases from J, leaving 14 bases between. DNA of the CDR3: TGTGCCAGCAGACCGCTGGGACTGCCCTACGAGCAGTACTTC. Encoded protein: CASRPLGLPYEQYF.

This sequence joins TRBV3-1 (or the pseudogene TRBV3-2) and TRBJ2-7; tentative D call: TRBD1 (6 bases). Germline V CDR1 and CDR2: LGHDT, YNNKEL (reference sequence). The CDR3 spans 16 residues. The V end was cut by 3 bases, the J end by 3 bases, with 18 bases between. CDR3 nucleotide sequence: TGTGCCAGCAGCCATTCTGGACAGATGAAAGACTACGAGCAGTACTTC. Translation gives CASSHSGQMKDYEQYF.

The chain uses TRBV19 and TRBJ1-1; D perhaps matches TRBD1 (5 bases). V was shortened by 6 bases and J by 6 bases, with 17 bases between the two germline ends. Germline V gene sequence: CDR1 LNHDA, CDR2 SQIVND (reference sequence). The CDR3 is 14 amino acids. The CDR3 nucleotides read TGTGCCAGTAGCCCTTTCGCGGGGGTCCCTGAAGCTTTCTTT. It is translated as CASSPFAGVPEAFF.

The rearrangement links TRBV18 to TRBJ1-1; 7 bases match TRBD1. CDR1 is KGHSH, CDR2 LQKENI, per germline. V trimming: 5 bases; J trimming: 0 bases; junction bases outside the gene matches: 6. This CDR3 contains 15 residues. This chain's CDR3 is CASSSEQGLNTEAFF. CDR3 coding DNA: TGTGCCAGCTCATCGGAACAGGGGCTGAACACTGAAGCTTTCTTT.

This clone was picked up one time. This rearrangement joins TRBV19 to TRBJ1-5, with D tentatively TRBD1 (5 bases). The CDR3 consists of 14 residues. CDR1 LNHDA and CDR2 SQIVND come from the germline V gene (reference sequence). V dropped 11 bases and J dropped 0 bases, with 14 bases sitting between them. The CDR3 region is CASCGAYSNQPQHF. In DNA form, the CDR3 reads TGTGCCTCATGTGGGGCCTATAGCAATCAGCCCCAGCATTTT.

V gene TRBV9 combines with J gene TRBJ2-1; 9 bases fit TRBD2. The CDR3 length is 14 residues. Trimming took 4 bases from V and 8 from J; bases not matched to a gene: 7. Germline loops: CDR1 SGDLS, CDR2 YYNGEE. The CDR3 DNA sequence: TGTGCCAGCAGCAATTTAGCGGGAGTAGATGAGCAGTTCTTC. Protein: CASSNLAGVDEQFF. Full variable domain (missing parts from reference TRBV9 and TRBJ2-1): DSGVTQTPKHLITATGQRVTLRCSPRSGDLSVYWYQQSLDQGLQFLIQYYNGEERAKGNILERFSAQQFPDLHSELNLSSLELGDSALYFCASSNLAGVDEQFFGPGTRLTVL.

This clone showed up just once. The chain has TRBV3-1 (or the pseudogene TRBV3-2) and TRBJ2-7, with 8 bases matching TRBD1. Germline CDR1 is LGHDT and CDR2 is YNNKEL (reference sequence). There are 16 residues in the CDR3. Losses at the gene ends were 4 bases for V and 2 bases for J; bases not matched to a gene: 10. This chain's CDR3 is CASSLSLLTGAYEQYF. For the CDR3, the DNA is TGTGCCAGCAGCCTCAGTCTATTGACAGGGGCCTACGAGCAGTACTTC.